These T cell receptor beta chains were read from a single sample in a study of Graves' ophthalmopathy and Graves' hyperthyroidism. TCRdb re-called the multiplex PCR reads through MiXCR, storing one row per CDR3 protein. The sample lists around 590,000 distinct CDR3 sequences; about two fifths were seen once. The sequenced sample was peripheral blood or thyroid tissue (not recorded which). Receptors were obtained from an adult man with Graves' hyperthyroidism. The CDR3 runs from the conserved cysteine through the conserved F or W. A D gene is named only where the DNA matches it firmly. Clone size appears in some rows only: once, few, many, or a class for an expanded clone.

>TRBJ1-4|NA|TRBV2|many
CASSDWGEKLFF
TGTGCCAGCAGTGACTGGGGGGAAAAACTGTTTTTT
>TRBJ2-3|NA|TRBV9|NA
CASSVSGTTLSTDTQYF
TGTGCCAGCAGCGTATCCGGGACGACGCTTAGCACAGATACGCAGTATTTT
>TRBJ2-1|NA|TRBV20-1|NA
CSARDWGEIDNEQFF
TGCAGTGCTAGAGATTGGGGGGAGATCGACAATGAGCAGTTCTTC
>TRBJ1-1|NA|TRBV4-1|NA
CTSSQEVGLNTEAFF
TGCACCAGCAGCCAAGAGGTTGGTCTCAACACTGAAGCTTTCTTT
>TRBJ1-2|NA|TRBV27|NA
CASSLKPGNNYGYTF
TGTGCCAGCAGTTTGAAGCCAGGGAATAACTATGGCTACACCTTC
>TRBJ2-5|TRBD2|TRBV6-1|many
CASRGLAGGRVRETQYF
TGTGCCAGCAGGGGACTAGCGGGAGGGCGGGTCCGAGAGACCCAGTACTTC
>TRBJ2-7|NA|TRBV20-1|many
CSARTASVYEQYF
TGCAGTGCCAGGACCGCGTCTGTCTACGAGCAGTACTTC
>TRBJ2-2|NA|TRBV10-3|many
CAISTGTNTGELFF
TGTGCCATCAGTACAGGGACGAACACCGGGGAGCTGTTTTTT
>TRBJ1-3|NA|TRBV10-3|NA
CAISDSGGNTIYF
TGTGCCATCAGTGATTCGGGGGGGAACACCATATATTTT
>TRBJ1-1|TRBD1|TRBV2|NA
CASTVPRDSYTEAFF
TGTGCCAGCACCGTGCCCCGGGACAGCTACACTGAAGCTTTCTTT
>TRBJ1-5|NA|TRBV10-3|NA
CAISEAGKQETQHF
TGTGCCATCAGTGAAGCGGGGAAGCAAGAGACCCAGCATTTT
>TRBJ2-7|TRBD1|TRBV12-3/TRBV12-4|many
CASSQGQGGYEQYF
TGTGCCAGCAGTCAGGGACAGGGTGGCTACGAGCAGTACTTC
>TRBJ1-5|TRBD1|TRBV10-3|NA
CASSWRQGPNQPQHF
TGTGCCAGCAGTTGGCGACAGGGGCCCAATCAGCCCCAGCATTTT
>TRBJ1-2|TRBD1|TRBV29-1|NA
CSAGQGNYGYTF
TGCAGCGCGGGACAGGGGAACTATGGCTACACCTTC
>TRBJ2-7|NA|TRBV10-2|once
CASSITGDEQYF
TGCGCCAGCAGTATCACGGGAGACGAGCAGTACTTC
>TRBJ2-7|NA|TRBV20-1|many
CSARDLPSTALEQYF
TGCAGTGCTAGAGATCTTCCGAGCACCGCCCTCGAGCAGTACTTC
>TRBJ1-4|NA|TRBV12-3/TRBV12-4|NA
CASSLAAGYEKLFF
TGTGCCAGCAGTTTAGCAGCCGGTTATGAAAAACTGTTTTTT
>TRBJ1-6|TRBD1|TRBV3-1|NA
CASSQEAGGYSPLHF
TGTGCCAGCAGCCAAGAGGCAGGGGGTTATTCACCCCTCCACTTT
>TRBJ1-5|NA|TRBV7-2|NA
CASSLGRYQETQHF
TGTGCCAGCAGCTTAGGCAGGTACCAAGAGACCCAGCATTTT
>TRBJ1-4|NA|TRBV29-1|many
CSVEGVEWDEKLFF
TGCAGCGTTGAGGGGGTAGAATGGGATGAAAAACTGTTTTTT
>TRBJ1-4|NA|TRBV10-3|many
CAISSSATNEKLFF
TGTGCCATCAGTTCTAGCGCAACTAATGAAAAACTGTTTTTT
>TRBJ2-2|NA|TRBV9|NA
CASSYPHDGELFF
TGTGCCAGCAGTTACCCACATGACGGGGAGCTGTTTTTT
>TRBJ1-5|NA|TRBV7-8|few
CASSLERPNQPQHF
TGTGCCAGCAGTTTAGAGAGACCCAATCAGCCCCAGCATTTT
>TRBJ1-5|TRBD1|TRBV10-3|NA
CAISTGVQPQHF
TGTGCCATCAGCACAGGGGTGCAGCCCCAGCATTTT
>TRBJ1-1|NA|TRBV30|few
CAWSVRAANTEAFF
TGTGCCTGGAGCGTAAGGGCAGCTAACACTGAAGCTTTCTTT
>TRBJ1-2|NA|TRBV27|few
CASSFGQSYGYTF
TGTGCCAGCAGTTTTGGGCAGAGCTATGGCTACACCTTC
>TRBJ1-2|NA|TRBV7-9|NA
CASSYPTANYGYTF
TGTGCCAGCAGTTACCCGACTGCTAACTATGGCTACACCTTC
>TRBJ2-1|TRBD2|TRBV10-3|few
CAISSTSGMGNEQFF
TGTGCCATCAGTTCCACTAGCGGGATGGGTAATGAGCAGTTCTTC
>TRBJ1-4|NA|TRBV2|many
CASSRSRAAGEKLFF
TGTGCCAGCAGTCGGAGCAGGGCCGCCGGTGAAAAACTGTTTTTT
>TRBJ2-6|NA|TRBV29-1|NA
CSVVAGANVLTF
TGCAGCGTAGTGGCTGGGGCCAACGTCCTGACTTTC
>TRBJ2-7|TRBD1|TRBV6-1|many
CASSKGAVEQYF
TGTGCCAGCAGTAAGGGGGCGGTCGAGCAGTACTTC
>TRBJ1-1|TRBD1|TRBV9|many
CASSPGQGVGPTTTEAFF
TGTGCCAGCAGCCCAGGACAGGGCGTCGGTCCGACGACCACTGAAGCTTTCTTT
>TRBJ2-2|NA|TRBV29-1|many
CSVGFVSANTGELFF
TGCAGCGTTGGATTTGTATCCGCGAACACCGGGGAGCTGTTTTTT
>TRBJ2-7|NA|TRBV12-3/TRBV12-4|NA
CASSLATGRYEQYF
TGTGCCAGCAGTTTAGCCACGGGACGGTACGAGCAGTACTTC
>TRBJ2-5|TRBD2|TRBV25-1|NA
CASSETSGGKETQYF
TGTGCCAGCAGTGAGACTAGCGGGGGAAAGGAGACCCAGTACTTC
>TRBJ1-4|NA|TRBV7-9|many
CASSLVPGSNEKLFF
TGTGCCAGCAGCTTAGTCCCAGGGTCTAATGAAAAACTGTTTTTT